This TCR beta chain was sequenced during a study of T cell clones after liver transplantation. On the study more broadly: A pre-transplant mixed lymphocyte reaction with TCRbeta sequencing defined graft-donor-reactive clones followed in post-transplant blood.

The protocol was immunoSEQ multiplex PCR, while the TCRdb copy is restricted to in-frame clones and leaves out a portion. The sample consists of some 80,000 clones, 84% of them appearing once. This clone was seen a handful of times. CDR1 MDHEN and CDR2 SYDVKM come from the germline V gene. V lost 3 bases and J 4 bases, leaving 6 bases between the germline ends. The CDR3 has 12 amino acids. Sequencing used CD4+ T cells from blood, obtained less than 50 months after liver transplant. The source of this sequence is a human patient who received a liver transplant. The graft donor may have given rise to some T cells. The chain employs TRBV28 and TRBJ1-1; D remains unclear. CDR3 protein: CASSFGGTEAFF. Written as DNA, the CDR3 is TGTGCCAGCAGTTTCGGTGGCACTGAAGCTTTCTTT.